Each of the 11 T cell receptor beta chains below was sequenced from the same sample in a study of cytomegalovirus exposure and HLA in healthy donors (TCRdb year 2017). The library was produced with the immunoSEQ multiplex PCR assay. For the multiplex PCR, a mixture combining 60 forward primers for TCR Vbeta segments and 13 reverse primers for TCR Jbeta segments was used. Imported from immuneACCESS, the table was reduced by TCRdb to in-frame sequences with V and J called. These copies leave out some clones; in studies compared against another copy, an unresolved V gene accounts for under half, and the cause of the remainder is not known. This sample has 100,000 to 150,000 clones in its table, and over 15% of those were observed once. Approximately 2.9% of the sample is held by the ten biggest clonotypes. The specimen sequenced was PBMCs. These receptor sequences come from a female donor in good health and CMV-seropositive.

In its sample, this clone was seen a few times. The rearrangement links TRBV7-2 to TRBJ2-2; a weak D match, TRBD2 (6 bases). CDR3 size: 14 residues. In germline, CDR1 is SGHTA, CDR2 FQGNSA. Trimming cost V 7 bases and J 0 bases, with 9 bases left between them. CDR3 amino acids: CASMGTPNTGELFF. As DNA, the CDR3 is TGTGCCAGCATGGGGACTCCGAACACCGGGGAGCTGTTTTTT. Filled out from reference TRBV7-2 and TRBJ2-2, the complete variable domain reads GAGVSQSPSNKVTEKGKDVELRCDPISGHTALYWYRQSLGQGLEFLIYFQGNSAPDKSGLPSDRFSAERTGGSVSTLTIQRTQQEDSAVYLCASMGTPNTGELFFGEGSRLTVL.

This clone was observed a handful of times. This sequence joins TRBV20-1 and TRBJ1-4; no reliable D call. There are 10 residues in the CDR3. V lost 6 bases and J 4 bases, leaving 3 bases between the germline ends. The germline CDR1 and CDR2 sequences are DFQATT and SNEGSKA (reference sequence). CDR3 sequence (DNA): TGCAGTGCCCATAATGAAAAACTGTTTTTT. This translates into CSAHNEKLFF.

This clone has only a few counts. The chain is built from TRBV4-1 and TRBJ1-2; D possibly corresponds to TRBD1 (5 bases). Trimming took 4 bases from V and 4 from J, leaving 13 bases between them. Germline loops: CDR1 MGHRA, CDR2 YSYEKL. The CDR3 covers 14 residues. The CDR3 loop is CASSRDRQLYGYTF. The CDR3 nucleotides are TGCGCCAGCAGCCGCGATCGACAGCTCTATGGCTACACCTTC.

This clone was seen a handful of times. This rearrangement joins TRBV29-1 to TRBJ2-7, with D possibly matching TRBD1 (5 bases). Germline V lookup: CDR1 SQVTM, CDR2 ANQGSEA. This CDR3 contains 12 residues. Trimming shortened V by 5 bases and J by 3 bases, and 11 bases separated the two germline ends. The CDR3 coding sequence is TGCAGCGTTCAAAAAGACAGCTACGAGCAGTACTTC. Translation gives CSVQKDSYEQYF.

This clone was found a few times. The chain couples TRBV30 to TRBJ1-3, with TRBD1 matching over 9 bases. CDR1 is GTSNPN and CDR2 is SVGIG in the germline V gene (reference sequence). CDR3 length equals 15 residues. The junction had 5 bases not matched to a gene; V was cut back by 2 bases and J by 3 bases. The CDR3 bases are TGTGCCTGGAGTAACACAGGGGGCCGTGGAAACACCATATATTTT. Residues: CAWSNTGGRGNTIYF.

This clone was seen a handful of times. The V call is TRBV10-3, the J call TRBJ2-5; TRBD2 agrees at 7 bases. With V trimmed by 3 bases and J by 5 bases, 12 bases remained unmatched. This CDR3 contains 16 residues. Per the germline V gene, CDR1 is ENHRY and CDR2 is SYGVKD. CDR3 sequence reads: CAISEGASGMKETQYF. CDR3 DNA: TGTGCCATCAGTGAAGGGGCCAGCGGGATGAAGGAGACCCAGTACTTC.

This clone was counted a few times. The chain joins TRBV5-4 to TRBJ2-4; the match to TRBD1 covers 7 bases. The V gene's germline CDR1 is SGHNT and CDR2 YYREEE (reference sequence). The CDR3 covers 14 residues. Trimming removed 3 bases from V and 2 bases from J; junction bases left unmatched: 2. The CDR3 sequence: CASSSTGTKNIQYF. As DNA, the CDR3 is TGTGCCAGCAGCTCGACAGGGACCAAAAACATTCAGTACTTC.

The rearrangement joins TRBV15 to TRBJ2-5; 7 bases are shared with TRBD1. Germline V gives CDR1 LNHNV, CDR2 YYDKDF (reference sequence). V shed 5 bases and J 4 bases; nucleotides not matched to a gene: 10. CDR3 size: 15 residues. The DNA of the CDR3 is TGTGCCACCAGCGTAGGTAGGGGGCGTGGAGAGACCCAGTACTTC. Its translation: CATSVGRGRGETQYF.

This clone appeared a few times. The chain is built from TRBV5-1 and TRBJ2-7; 9 bases match TRBD2. The CDR3 has 14 amino acids. The J segment lost 4 bases and the V segment lost 3 bases, leaving 5 bases of the junction unmatched. Per germline, CDR1 SGHRS and CDR2 YFSETQ. DNA of the CDR3: TGCGCCAGCAGCTGGGGGACTAGCCCGTACGAGCAGTACTTC. Encoded protein: CASSWGTSPYEQYF.

This clone was observed a handful of times. CDR3 amino acids: CASSLPGQDYEKLFF. The CDR3, as DNA: TGTGCCAGCAGCCTACCGGGACAGGACTATGAAAAACTGTTTTTT. This chain joins TRBV5-4 and TRBJ1-4; TRBD1 matches at 8 bases. V dropped 4 bases and J dropped 6; count of bases not matched to a gene: 8. The V gene's germline CDR1 is SGHNT and CDR2 YYREEE (reference sequence). There are 15 residues in the CDR3. Full variable domain (outside the CDR3, taken from reference TRBV5-4 and TRBJ1-4): ETGVTQSPTHLIKTRGQQVTLRCSSQSGHNTVSWYQQALGQGPQFIFQYYREEENGRGNFPPRFSGLQFPNYSSELNVNALELDDSALYLCASSLPGQDYEKLFFGSGTQLSVL.

This clone was found a few times. V usage is TRBV5-1 and J usage is TRBJ1-1, with D hard to call. Germline values: CDR1 SGHRS, CDR2 YFSETQ. The CDR3 extends over 13 amino acids. Trimming cost V 4 bases and J 1 base, with 8 bases left between them. CDR3 nucleotide sequence: TGCGCCAGCAGCATAGAATGGAACACTGAAGCTTTCTTT. Translation gives CASSIEWNTEAFF.